The 25 T cell receptor beta chains below come from one sample, sequenced in a study of shared clonotypes between healthy human individuals. Sequencing was performed with immunoSEQ multiplex PCR; in TCRdb, only in-frame clones are kept and a portion is missing. Seen here are millions of clones, 80% to 95% observed once, and the top ten hold about 0.39%. Sequenced sample: naive CD4+ T cells from PBMCs. Subset reported: CD45RA+ positively selected. The receptors come from a man younger than 35 in good health. Some clones in this sample may be carry-over from other donors' samples.

A few counts support this clone. This rearrangement joins TRBV28 to TRBJ1-2; D is undetermined. The CDR3 length is 14 residues. Trimming left V 2 bases short and J 2 bases short, with 9 bases between. Per germline, CDR1 MDHEN and CDR2 SYDVKM. CDR3 sequence reads: CASSLSRPNYGYTF. Written as DNA, the CDR3 is TGTGCCAGCAGTTTAAGTCGTCCCAACTATGGCTACACCTTC.

The chain carries TRBV19 and TRBJ2-5; 7 bases fit TRBD2. V gave up 6 bases and J gave up 3 bases; unmatched junction bases: 4. Germline CDR1 LNHDA, CDR2 SQIVND (reference sequence). CDR3 length equals 13 residues. The CDR3 region is CASRGLVKETQYF. CDR3 bases: TGTGCCAGTAGAGGACTAGTAAAAGAGACCCAGTACTTC. The whole variable domain, remainder taken from reference TRBV19 and TRBJ2-5, is DGGITQSPKYLFRKEGQNVTLSCEQNLNHDAMYWYRQDPGQGLRLIYYSQIVNDFQKGDIAEGYSVSREKKESFPLTVTSAQKNPTAFYLCASRGLVKETQYFGPGTRLLVL.

This clone has only one observation. The CDR3: CASRTGLAEQDTQYF. DNA of the CDR3: TGTGCCAGCAGAACGGGACTAGCGGAGCAAGATACGCAGTATTTT. The genes are TRBV5-4 and TRBJ2-3; 11 nucleotides line up with TRBD2. This CDR3 region has 15 residues. Looked up from germline, CDR1 is SGHNT and CDR2 is YYREEE (reference sequence). The trim removed 5 bases at V and 5 bases at J, leaving 7 bases unmatched.

This clone was observed a single time. The chain employs TRBV28 and TRBJ2-7; the D gene is possibly TRBD2 (6 bases). The CDR3 length is 15 residues. Looked up from germline, CDR1 is MDHEN and CDR2 is SYDVKM. Trimming removed 2 bases at V and 0 bases at J, with 11 bases between. The CDR3 loop reads CASSLAGSPSYEQYF. In DNA form, the CDR3 reads TGTGCCAGCAGTTTAGCGGGAAGCCCCTCCTACGAGCAGTACTTC.

The CDR3 sequence is CASSPDTGNTIYF. The CDR3 DNA is TGTGCCAGCAGCCCTGATACTGGAAACACCATATATTTT. The chain recombines TRBV7-9 with TRBJ1-3; D is undetermined. Between the trimmed V and J ends, which lost 5 bases and 2 bases, there was a span of 7 bases. This CDR3 is 13 amino acids long. Germline CDR1 and CDR2: SEHNR and FQNEAQ (reference sequence).

The chain carries TRBV5-1 and TRBJ1-2, with D possibly being TRBD1 (5 bases). The CDR3 has 14 residues. The V gene's germline CDR1 is SGHRS and CDR2 YFSETQ. Trimming pared 4 bases from V and 4 bases from J, leaving 14 bases between. The CDR3 nucleotides are TGCGCCAGCAGCCAACTACAGGAGGGCTATGGCTACACCTTC. This codes for CASSQLQEGYGYTF.

The chain is built from TRBV6-6 and TRBJ1-4; TRBD1 is a possible D gene (5 bases). The CDR3 consists of 15 residues. Looked up from germline, CDR1 is MNHNY and CDR2 is SVGAGI (reference sequence). With 5 bases removed from V and 0 bases from J, the gap between germline ends came to 10 bases. The CDR3 protein is CASSPGRPTNEKLFF. In nucleotides, the CDR3 is TGTGCCAGCAGTCCGGGACGGCCAACTAATGAAAAACTGTTTTTT.

The chain uses TRBV10-3 and TRBJ2-2; 7 bases are shared with TRBD1. This CDR3 has 14 residues. The junction had 8 bases not matched to a gene; V was cut back by 6 bases and J by 7 bases. The germline gives CDR1 ENHRY, CDR2 SYGVKD. The CDR3 DNA reads TGTGCCATCAGAGCCGGGACAGCCGTCGGGGAGCTGTTTTTT. It codes for CAIRAGTAVGELFF.

The chain combines TRBV28 with TRBJ2-1; a weak D match, TRBD2 (7 bases). The CDR3 contains 13 residues. Germline lookup yields CDR1 MDHEN and CDR2 SYDVKM. Trimming cost V 7 bases and J 7 bases, with 14 bases left between them. The CDR3 sequence: CASTRGAGNEQFF. The CDR3 coding sequence is TGTGCCAGCACTCGGGGGGCTGGAAATGAGCAGTTCTTC.

The V and J genes are TRBV6-5 and TRBJ2-5; TRBD1 aligns across 9 bases. CDR1 is MNHEY, CDR2 SVGAGI, per germline. The CDR3 has 15 residues. The J segment lost 2 bases and the V segment lost 3 bases, leaving 4 bases of the junction unmatched. The CDR3 sequence is CASSYGQGLQETQYF. CDR3 in DNA: TGTGCCAGCAGTTATGGACAGGGGCTTCAAGAGACCCAGTACTTC.

The genes are TRBV7-6 and TRBJ2-3; D is uncertain. The CDR3 totals 15 residues. Germline V gene sequence: CDR1 SGHVS, CDR2 FNYEAQ. V was shortened by 1 base and J by 0 bases, with 8 bases between the two germline ends. CDR3 in DNA: TGTGCCAGCAGCTTAGTACCCGCTAGCACAGATACGCAGTATTTT. Residues: CASSLVPASTDTQYF.

The rearrangement links TRBV29-1 to TRBJ2-3; 7 bases match TRBD2. The CDR3 extends over 14 amino acids. Germline trimming cut 7 bases from V and 4 bases from J; bases unmatched to any gene: 11. CDR1 and CDR2 (germline): SQVTM, ANQGSEA. The CDR3 nucleotides are TGCAGCGGGGGAGGTGGACGGGAGGCAGATACGCAGTATTTT. It encodes CSGGGGREADTQYF.

This chain uses TRBV4-1 with TRBJ2-5; the D is unclear. The V gene lost 0 bases and the J gene lost 7 bases, with 12 bases spanning the gap. Germline CDR1 and CDR2: MGHRA and YSYEKL. The CDR3 is 14 amino acids. CDR3 nucleotides: TGCGCCAGCAGCCAAGATAGAACTATAGCGACCCAGTACTTC. Translating it yields CASSQDRTIATQYF.

J is TRBJ1-2 and V is TRBV10-3; weak D call: TRBD1 (6 bases). This CDR3 spans 13 amino acids. Germline CDR1 ENHRY, CDR2 SYGVKD. Trimming took 5 bases from V and 4 from J, leaving 11 bases between them. The CDR3 DNA reads as TGTGCCATCAGTCAGCAGGGGAGCTATGGCTACACCTTC. Protein product: CAISQQGSYGYTF.

The V and J genes are TRBV7-2 and TRBJ2-7, with TRBD1 as a possible D gene (6 bases). Germline CDR1 SGHTA, CDR2 FQGNSA. Trimming removed 1 base at V and 5 bases at J, with 15 bases between. This CDR3 has 15 residues. In DNA form, the CDR3 reads TGTGCCAGCAGCTTAGTGGCAGGGGACACTAACGAGCAGTACTTC. Translated: CASSLVAGDTNEQYF.

Comment on this clone: The sample carries other DNA sequences with the same CDR3. The chain has TRBV5-5 and TRBJ2-5; D possibly corresponds to TRBD1 (6 bases). The CDR3 consists of 13 residues. Trimming cost V 4 bases and J 1 base, with 8 bases left between them. Germline values: CDR1 SGHKS, CDR2 YYEKEE (reference sequence). The CDR3 here is CASSPDSQETQYF. In DNA, the CDR3 is TGTGCCAGCAGCCCGGACAGCCAAGAGACCCAGTACTTC.

The chain employs TRBV7-3 and TRBJ2-5; tentative D call: TRBD2 (7 bases). The CDR3 runs to 15 residues. The V gene lost 3 bases and the J gene lost 5 bases, with 16 bases spanning the gap. The V gene's germline CDR1 is SGHTA and CDR2 FQGTGA. CDR3 in amino acids: CASSLGGRPEETQYF. The CDR3 DNA reads TGTGCCAGCAGCTTGGGGGGGCGTCCCGAGGAGACCCAGTACTTC.

CDR3 coding DNA: TGTGCCACCCGAAACAGGGACGTTTTAGCGACCCAGTACTTC. Protein: CATRNRDVLATQYF. This sequence joins TRBV15 and TRBJ2-5; D might be TRBD1 (6 bases). The germline V gene has CDR1 LNHNV and CDR2 YYDKDF (reference sequence). There are 14 residues in the CDR3. Trimming shortened V by 8 bases and J by 7 bases, and 20 bases separated the two germline ends.

As for this clone: This sample also contains other DNA sequences that code for the same CDR3. The genes are TRBV28 and TRBJ2-7; no clear D gene. V was trimmed by 2 bases and J by 7 bases, leaving 9 bases between them. Germline CDR1 MDHEN, CDR2 SYDVKM. This CDR3 spans 12 amino acids. The CDR3 coding sequence is TGTGCCAGCAGTTTAACCGGAAGGGAGCAGTACTTC. This translates into CASSLTGREQYF. The variable domain in full, completed from reference TRBV28 and TRBJ2-7, reads DVKVTQSSRYLVKRTGEKVFLECVQDMDHENMFWYRQDPGLGLRLIYFSYDVKMKEKGDIPEGYSVSREKKERFSLILESASTNQTSMYLCASSLTGREQYFGPGTRLTVT.

J is TRBJ1-2 and V is TRBV5-4; 11 bases map to TRBD1. Germline V gene lookup returns CDR1 SGHNT and CDR2 YYREEE (reference sequence). J was trimmed by 2 bases and V by 4 bases; bases with no gene match: 4. The CDR3 spans 15 residues. CDR3 sequence reads: CASSPGQGGNYGYTF. In DNA, the CDR3 is TGTGCCAGCAGCCCGGGACAGGGGGGGAACTATGGCTACACCTTC.

V and J are TRBV9 and TRBJ2-7, with D tentatively TRBD1 or TRBD2 (9 bases each). V dropped 3 bases and J dropped 3 bases, with 28 bases sitting between them. The CDR3 runs to 19 residues. Germline V lookup: CDR1 SGDLS, CDR2 YYNGEE. Written as DNA, the CDR3 is TGTGCCAGCAGCGAGGGGACAGGGAACGAGCGGGAGGCCGTCTACGAGCAGTACTTC. It is translated as CASSEGTGNEREAVYEQYF.

The V call is TRBV5-1, the J call TRBJ2-1; either TRBD1 or TRBD2 may supply D (5 bases each). CDR3 length: 14 residues. Germline values: CDR1 SGHRS, CDR2 YFSETQ. Trimming shortened V by 3 bases and J by 8 bases, and 15 bases separated the two germline ends. This chain's CDR3 is CASSSVGLGDEQFF. The CDR3, as DNA: TGCGCCAGCAGCTCCGTGGGCCTGGGGGATGAGCAGTTCTTC.

The CDR3 nucleotides read TGTGCCAGCAAGCAACAGTCATACACCGGGGAGCTGTTTTTT. It yields the protein CASKQQSYTGELFF. V gene TRBV28 combines with J gene TRBJ2-2; D unclear. This CDR3 comprises 14 residues. The germline V and J ends were trimmed by 7 bases and 3 bases, with 12 bases remaining between them. Per germline, CDR1 MDHEN and CDR2 SYDVKM.

The chain couples TRBV28 to TRBJ1-1; D is unresolved. The germline V gene has CDR1 MDHEN and CDR2 SYDVKM. CDR3 length equals 12 residues. The germline V and J ends were trimmed by 6 bases and 6 bases, with 11 bases remaining between them. The CDR3 DNA sequence: TGTGCCAGCAGACAACAAAGCGCTGAAGCTTTCTTT. This gives the protein CASRQQSAEAFF.

The genes are TRBV2 and TRBJ2-5; tentatively, D is TRBD1 (6 bases). Germline V gene sequence: CDR1 SNHLY, CDR2 FYNNEI. This CDR3 is 16 amino acids long. V lost 1 base, J lost 4 bases, and 16 bases lay in between. DNA for the CDR3: TGTGCCAGCAGTGAAGAGTACAGGGTCCGTGGAGAGACCCAGTACTTC. It codes for CASSEEYRVRGETQYF.